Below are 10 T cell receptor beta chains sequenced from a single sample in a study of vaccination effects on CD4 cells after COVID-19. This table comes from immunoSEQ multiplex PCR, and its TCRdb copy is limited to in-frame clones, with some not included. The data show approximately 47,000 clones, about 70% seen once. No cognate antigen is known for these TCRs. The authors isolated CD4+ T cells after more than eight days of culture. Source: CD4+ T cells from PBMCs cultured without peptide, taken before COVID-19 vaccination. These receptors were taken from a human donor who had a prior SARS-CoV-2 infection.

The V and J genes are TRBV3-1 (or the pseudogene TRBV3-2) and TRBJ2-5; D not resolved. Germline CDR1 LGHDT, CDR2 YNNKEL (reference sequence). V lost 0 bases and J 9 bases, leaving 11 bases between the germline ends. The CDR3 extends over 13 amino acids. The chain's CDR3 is CASSQDPGSPQYF. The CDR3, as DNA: TGTGCCAGCAGCCAAGATCCGGGCTCCCCCCAGTACTTC.

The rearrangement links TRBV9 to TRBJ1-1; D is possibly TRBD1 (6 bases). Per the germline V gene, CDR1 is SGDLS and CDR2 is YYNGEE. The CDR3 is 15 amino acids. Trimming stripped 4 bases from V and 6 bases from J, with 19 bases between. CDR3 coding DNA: TGTGCCAGCAGCACCTCTTGGACAGTGGGGGCTGAAGCTTTCTTT. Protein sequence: CASSTSWTVGAEAFF.

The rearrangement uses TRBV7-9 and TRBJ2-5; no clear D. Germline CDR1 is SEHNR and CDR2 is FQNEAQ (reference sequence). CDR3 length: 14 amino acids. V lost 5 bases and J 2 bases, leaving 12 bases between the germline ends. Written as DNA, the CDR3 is TGTGCCAGCAGCCGTGGGGTCAGACAAGAGACCCAGTACTTC. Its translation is CASSRGVRQETQYF.

The CDR3 bases are TGTGCCAGCAGCGTAGCAGCAGGTCCTGGAAACACCATATATTTT. It codes for CASSVAAGPGNTIYF. The V call is TRBV9, the J call TRBJ1-3; no reliable D call. CDR3 length equals 15 residues. Trimming stripped 0 bases from V and 2 bases from J, with 9 bases between. The V gene's germline CDR1 is SGDLS and CDR2 YYNGEE. Full variable domain (outside the CDR3, taken from reference TRBV9 and TRBJ1-3): DSGVTQTPKHLITATGQRVTLRCSPRSGDLSVYWYQQSLDQGLQFLIQYYNGEERAKGNILERFSAQQFPDLHSELNLSSLELGDSALYFCASSVAAGPGNTIYFGEGSWLTVV.

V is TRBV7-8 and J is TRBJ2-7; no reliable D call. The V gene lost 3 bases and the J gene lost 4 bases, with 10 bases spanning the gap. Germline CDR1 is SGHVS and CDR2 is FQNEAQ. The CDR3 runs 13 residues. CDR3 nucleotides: TGTGCCAGCAGCTTGCGTCAGGAGTACGAGCAGTACTTC. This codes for CASSLRQEYEQYF.

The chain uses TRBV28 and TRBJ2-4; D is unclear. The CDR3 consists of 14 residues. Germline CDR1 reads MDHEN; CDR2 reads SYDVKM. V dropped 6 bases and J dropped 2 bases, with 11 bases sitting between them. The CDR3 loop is CASSYRITKNIQYF. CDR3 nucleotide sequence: TGTGCCAGCAGCTACCGTATAACCAAAAACATTCAGTACTTC.

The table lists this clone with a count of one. Here the CDR3 reads CASSTISTGELFF. As DNA, the CDR3 is TGTGCCAGCAGCACAATCTCTACCGGGGAGCTGTTTTTT. V and J are TRBV7-9 and TRBJ2-2; no definite D call. The length of the CDR3 is 13 residues. Trimming took off 5 bases at V and 5 bases at J, with 9 bases between the two ends. Germline V CDR1 and CDR2: SEHNR, FQNEAQ (reference sequence).

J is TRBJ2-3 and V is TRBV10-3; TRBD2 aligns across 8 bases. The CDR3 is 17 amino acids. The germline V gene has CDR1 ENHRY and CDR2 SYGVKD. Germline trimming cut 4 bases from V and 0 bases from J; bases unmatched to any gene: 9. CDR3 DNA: TGTGCCATCAGTGGAGCTAGCGGGCGAACAAGCACAGATACGCAGTATTTT. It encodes CAISGASGRTSTDTQYF.

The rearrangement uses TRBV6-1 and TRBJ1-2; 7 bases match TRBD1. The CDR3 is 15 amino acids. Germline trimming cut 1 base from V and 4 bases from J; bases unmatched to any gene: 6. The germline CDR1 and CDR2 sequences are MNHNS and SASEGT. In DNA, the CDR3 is TGTGCCAGCAGTGAAGTGAGGGGGCGCGGCTATGGCTACACCTTC. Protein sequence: CASSEVRGRGYGYTF.

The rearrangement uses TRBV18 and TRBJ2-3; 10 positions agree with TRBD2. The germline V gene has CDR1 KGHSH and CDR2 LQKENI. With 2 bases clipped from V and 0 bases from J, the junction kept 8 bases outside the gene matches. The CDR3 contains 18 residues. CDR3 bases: TGTGCCAGCTCACCATCGACTAGCGGGTCTGCTAGCACAGATACGCAGTATTTT. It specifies CASSPSTSGSASTDTQYF.